This entry lists 5 T cell receptor beta chains sequenced from one sample in a study of chemoradiotherapy in HPV16-positive cancers. Assay: immunoSEQ multiplex PCR; the TCRdb copy retains only in-frame clones and omits some. Of about 5,600 clones listed, more than 65% are singletons. This specimen consisted of tumor tissue, obtained from a patient who underwent chemoradiotherapy. These receptors were taken from a human donor with HPV-associated anogenital cancer.

The chain uses TRBV11-2 and TRBJ1-3, with D unresolved. CDR1 and CDR2 (germline): SGHAT, FQNNGV. There are 12 residues in the CDR3. Trimming removed 7 bases at V and 2 bases at J, with 6 bases between. CDR3 residues: CASTEPGNTIYF. DNA for the CDR3: TGTGCCAGCACAGAACCTGGAAACACCATATATTTT.

This clone was recorded once. The chain uses TRBV4-3 and TRBJ2-5; D is unclear. Germline-derived CDR1 and CDR2 are LGHNA and YSLEER. The V end was cut by 1 base, the J end by 0 bases, with 6 bases between. This CDR3 spans 14 amino acids. CDR3 protein: CASSQAAYQETQYF. The CDR3, as DNA: TGCGCCAGCAGCCAAGCGGCGTACCAAGAGACCCAGTACTTC.

V gene TRBV9 combines with J gene TRBJ2-3; D possibly corresponds to TRBD2 (5 bases). The CDR3 sequence is 14 residues long. Trimming took 0 bases from V and 7 from J, leaving 12 bases between them. Germline V lookup: CDR1 SGDLS, CDR2 YYNGEE. CDR3 sequence (DNA): TGTGCCAGCAGCGTAGCGGGGTTGGGGAATACGCAGTATTTT. Protein: CASSVAGLGNTQYF.

In its sample, this clone was seen a few times. V and J are TRBV9 and TRBJ2-7, with D possibly being TRBD1 (7 bases). The CDR3 has 15 amino acids. Germline loops: CDR1 SGDLS, CDR2 YYNGEE. V was clipped by 4 bases and J by 2 bases, with 16 bases between them. The DNA of the CDR3 is TGTGCCAGCAGCCCCCAGGGGGGACTTACCTACGAGCAGTACTTC. This translates into CASSPQGGLTYEQYF.

The chain combines TRBV4-2 with TRBJ2-5, with TRBD2 matching over 7 bases. J was trimmed by 5 bases and V by 1 base; bases with no gene match: 13. This CDR3 spans 17 amino acids. Per germline, CDR1 LGHNA and CDR2 YNFKEQ. Here the CDR3 DNA reads TGTGCCAGCAGCCAAGGGGTAATCAGCGGGCGGGGGGAGACCCAGTACTTC. Translating it yields CASSQGVISGRGETQYF.